The rows below give T cell receptor beta chains drawn from one sample of a study of blood T cell repertoires in COVID-19. Sequenced by immunoSEQ multiplex PCR; TCRdb stores in-frame clones only, minus some. The sample includes some 83,000 clones, 82% of them seen just once. Sample: peripheral blood. The receptors were gathered from a human donor in a cohort sampled during active COVID-19. Each CDR3 is given without its conserved first and last residue. Clone size, where shown, is once, few, many, or a class for clones that have expanded.

cdr3_aa: ASSLAPGTEAF; v_call: TRBV5-8; j_call: TRBJ1-1; clone_size: -; cdr3_length: 11
cdr3_aa: AISEPGLTAQY; v_call: TRBV10-3; j_call: TRBJ2-3; clone_size: -; cdr3_length: 11
cdr3_aa: ASSPGQGTSYEQY; v_call: TRBV7-2; j_call: TRBJ2-7; clone_size: -; cdr3_length: 13
cdr3_aa: ASRSDRTFLDTEAF; v_call: TRBV9; j_call: TRBJ1-1; clone_size: -; cdr3_length: 14
cdr3_aa: ASSPGPPQKKTQY; v_call: TRBV7-6; j_call: TRBJ2-5; clone_size: -; cdr3_length: 13
cdr3_aa: ASSLVTTEPNYGYT; v_call: TRBV7-9; j_call: TRBJ1-2; clone_size: -; cdr3_length: 14
cdr3_aa: ASSPPGGYGTEAF; v_call: TRBV28; j_call: TRBJ1-1; clone_size: few; cdr3_length: 13
cdr3_aa: ASSLGTERGGYT; v_call: TRBV6-6; j_call: TRBJ1-2; clone_size: -; cdr3_length: 12
cdr3_aa: ASSPGQGRYNEQF; v_call: TRBV5-1; j_call: TRBJ2-1; clone_size: few; cdr3_length: 13
cdr3_aa: ATSREGGGLGYT; v_call: TRBV15; j_call: TRBJ1-2; clone_size: -; cdr3_length: 12